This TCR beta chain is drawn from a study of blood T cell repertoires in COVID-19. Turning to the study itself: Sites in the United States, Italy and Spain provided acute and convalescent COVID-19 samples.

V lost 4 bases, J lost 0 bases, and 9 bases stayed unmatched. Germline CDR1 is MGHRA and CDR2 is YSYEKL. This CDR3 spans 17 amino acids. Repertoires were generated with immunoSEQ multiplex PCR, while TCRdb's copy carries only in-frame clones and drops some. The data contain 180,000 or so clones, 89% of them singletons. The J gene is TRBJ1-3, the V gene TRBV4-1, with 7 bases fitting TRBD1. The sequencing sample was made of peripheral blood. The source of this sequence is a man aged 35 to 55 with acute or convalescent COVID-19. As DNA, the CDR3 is TGCGCCAGCAGCCCTTGGACAGGAACCTTCTCTGGAAACACCATATATTTT. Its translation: CASSPWTGTFSGNTIYF.